Each of the 18 T cell receptor beta chains below was sequenced from the same sample in a study of T-cell memory formation after mild COVID-19. One entry per CDR3 protein results from TCRdb running MiXCR on the 5' RACE reads. The sample contains 580,000 or so distinct CDR3 sequences, 15% to 20% of which appear only once. Sequenced sample: PBMCs or a T cell subset sorted from them (not recorded which). Source of these receptors: an adult woman who had mild COVID-19 (a few samples of this study predate the infection). Cell type and time point are not known.

This chain connects TRBV3-1 to TRBJ2-7; D is tentatively TRBD1 or TRBD2 (5 bases each). The CDR3 is 14 residues long. Trimming removed 4 bases from V and 2 bases from J, with 12 bases in between. Germline CDR1 LGHDT, CDR2 YNNKEL (reference sequence). CDR3 nucleotides: TGTGCCAGCAGCCGATCGGGACCCGCCTACGAGCAGTACTTC. This encodes CASSRSGPAYEQYF.

The chain joins TRBV5-6 to TRBJ1-3; tentative D call: TRBD1 (5 bases). This CDR3 region has 15 residues. V was clipped by 4 bases and J by 3 bases, with 14 bases between them. CDR1 and CDR2 (germline): SGHDT, YYEEEE. Here the CDR3 DNA reads TGTGCCAGCAGCCTAACGACAGTTGGTGGAAACACCATATATTTT. It is translated as CASSLTTVGGNTIYF.

Remarks on this clonotype: An end of the junction differs from the germline gene, which may be a read error. The chain has TRBV7-7 and TRBJ2-5; possible D gene TRBD1, 5 bases. The CDR3 contains 13 residues. Germline V CDR1 and CDR2: SSHAT, FNYEAQ (reference sequence). The CDR3 coding sequence is TGTGCTAGCAGTACCGGCAGGGCAGAGACCCAGTACTTC. Amino acid sequence: CASSTGRAETQYF.

A few counts support this clonotype. V and J are TRBV27 and TRBJ2-3, with TRBD2 matching over 10 bases. With V trimmed by 2 bases and J by 3 bases, 5 bases remained unmatched. Germline CDR1 MNHEY, CDR2 SMNVEV (reference sequence). There are 16 residues in the CDR3. The CDR3 DNA reads TGTGCCAGCAGTTTAGAGGGACTAGCGAGGACAGATACGCAGTATTTT. It translates to CASSLEGLARTDTQYF.

This clonotype was observed many times. The V call is TRBV27, the J call TRBJ2-1; D uncertain. The germline V and J ends were trimmed by 4 bases and 6 bases, with 16 bases remaining between them. The CDR3 extends over 15 amino acids. CDR1 and CDR2 from the germline V gene are MNHEY and SMNVEV (reference sequence). CDR3 DNA sequence: TGTGCCAGCAGTTACTTGCCTATAGGCACCAATGAGCAGTTCTTC. Translation gives CASSYLPIGTNEQFF.

This clonotype was seen a few times. CDR3 coding DNA: TGTGCCAGCAGCCAAGGGAGTTGGGATTACTACGAGCAGTACTTC. Its protein product is CASSQGSWDYYEQYF. The rearrangement joins TRBV14 to TRBJ2-7; D uncertain. V was shortened by 1 base and J by 3 bases, with 13 bases between the two germline ends. CDR3 size: 15 residues. The germline V gene encodes CDR1 SGHDN and CDR2 FVKESK.

This chain links TRBV11-2 with TRBJ2-3; 10 bases align to TRBD2. The V gene's germline CDR1 is SGHAT and CDR2 FQNNGV. Germline trimming cut 4 bases from V and 2 bases from J; bases unmatched to any gene: 3. This CDR3 contains 15 residues. The CDR3, as DNA: TGTGCCAGCAGCTGGACTAGCGGCTTCACAGATACGCAGTATTTT. Its protein is CASSWTSGFTDTQYF.

This clonotype came up a few times. The J gene is TRBJ2-7, the V gene TRBV5-1; D remains ambiguous. Trimming cost V 4 bases and J 7 bases, with 12 bases left between them. This CDR3 region has 12 residues. Germline V gives CDR1 SGHRS, CDR2 YFSETQ. The CDR3 DNA is TGCGCCAGCAGCGTTCGAGAAGGAGAGCAGTACTTC. It codes for CASSVREGEQYF.

The chain recombines TRBV20-1 with TRBJ1-2; no reliable D call. This CDR3 has 12 residues. Germline CDR1 is DFQATT and CDR2 is SNEGSKA (reference sequence). Trimming stripped 2 bases from V and 4 bases from J, with 8 bases between. CDR3 loop: CSARMGSYGYTF. CDR3 in DNA: TGCAGTGCTAGAATGGGATCCTATGGCTACACCTTC.

This clonotype was counted many times. The chain is built from TRBV7-3 and TRBJ2-5; TRBD1 or TRBD2 may be the D gene (5 bases each). The V gene's germline CDR1 is SGHTA and CDR2 FQGTGA. V dropped 5 bases and J dropped 2 bases, with 9 bases sitting between them. This CDR3 comprises 13 residues. The CDR3 loop reads CASSGGPQETQYF. The CDR3 coding sequence is TGTGCCAGCAGCGGGGGACCGCAAGAGACCCAGTACTTC.

This clonotype was seen only a few times. The junction departs from germline at one end; a sequencing error may be responsible. This chain connects TRBV3-1 to TRBJ2-6; D is possibly TRBD1 (5 bases). The CDR3 totals 19 residues. Germline V gene sequence: CDR1 LGHDT, CDR2 YNNKEL (reference sequence). The CDR3: CAGSQFAGQISSGANVLTF. As DNA, the CDR3 is TGTGCCGGCAGCCAATTCGCAGGGCAAATCTCCTCTGGGGCCAACGTCCTGACTTTC.

This clonotype was counted between two and nine times. The chain is built from TRBV27 and TRBJ2-7, with 9 positions matching TRBD1. Germline V gene data show CDR1 as MNHEY and CDR2 as SMNVEV (reference sequence). The trim removed 5 bases at V and 6 bases at J, leaving 11 bases unmatched. CDR3 length equals 15 residues. The CDR3: CASSQPGTGFAEQYF. The DNA of the CDR3 is TGTGCCAGCAGTCAACCCGGGACAGGGTTTGCCGAGCAGTACTTC.

This clonotype was detected a few times. The chain couples TRBV5-6 to TRBJ2-7, with a weak D call TRBD2 (6 bases). CDR3 size: 15 residues. Germline V lookup: CDR1 SGHDT, CDR2 YYEEEE. V was clipped by 4 bases and J by 3 bases, with 17 bases between them. The CDR3 DNA follows: TGTGCCAGCAGCCCGGGGATGGGGCGGGGCTACGAGCAGTACTTC. This codes for CASSPGMGRGYEQYF. Based on the CDR3 plus reference TRBV5-6 and TRBJ2-7, the full variable domain is DAGVTQSPTHLIKTRGQQVTLRCSPKSGHDTVSWYQQALGQGPQFIFQYYEEEERQRGNFPDRFSGHQFPNYSSELNVNALLLGDSALYLCASSPGMGRGYEQYFGPGTRLTVT.

CDR3 residues: CASSLLGSGETQYF. DNA of the CDR3: TGTGCCAGCAGTTTATTGGGGTCGGGTGAGACCCAGTACTTC. J is TRBJ2-5 and V is TRBV27, with D unclear. The V gene's germline CDR1 is MNHEY and CDR2 SMNVEV (reference sequence). Trimming took 1 base from V and 5 from J, leaving 11 bases between them. The CDR3 totals 14 residues.

The genes are TRBV5-1 and TRBJ1-1; D perhaps matches TRBD1 (6 bases). The V end was cut by 1 base, the J end by 0 bases, with 13 bases between. This CDR3 contains 16 residues. CDR1 is SGHRS, CDR2 YFSETQ, per germline. The CDR3 coding sequence is TGCGCCAGCAGCTTGTTCTCCGGGACACTGAACACTGAAGCTTTCTTT. It codes for CASSLFSGTLNTEAFF.

This clonotype was counted only a few times. V usage is TRBV28 and J usage is TRBJ1-1; perhaps TRBD1 as D (6 bases). Trimming took off 6 bases at V and 5 bases at J, with 13 bases between the two ends. The germline CDR1 and CDR2 sequences are MDHEN and SYDVKM. CDR3 length: 13 amino acids. The CDR3 is CASRPGVGTEAFF. The CDR3 region has the DNA TGTGCCAGCAGACCAGGGGTGGGAACTGAAGCTTTCTTT.

This clonotype was counted many times. The CDR3 sequence is CASSQEYGSTGELFF. The CDR3 DNA reads as TGCGCCAGCAGCCAAGAATACGGGAGCACCGGGGAGCTGTTTTTT. The V and J genes are TRBV4-1 and TRBJ2-2, with a possible D match to TRBD2 (6 bases). The CDR3 length is 15 residues. CDR1 and CDR2 (germline): MGHRA, YSYEKL. V was cut by 0 bases and J by 4 bases, with 9 bases left in between.

This rearrangement joins TRBV27 to TRBJ1-2; unclear D gene. Trimming pared 5 bases from V and 2 bases from J, leaving 9 bases between. The CDR3 has 13 amino acids. Germline V CDR1 and CDR2: MNHEY, SMNVEV (reference sequence). The CDR3 spells CASSGVSNYGYTF. CDR3 sequence (DNA): TGTGCCAGCAGTGGAGTGTCCAACTATGGCTACACCTTC.